This record looks at one T cell receptor beta chain sequence and its context. The sample belongs to a study of blood T cell repertoires in COVID-19. Study overall: Material from acute and convalescent COVID-19 was sourced from the United States, Italy and Spain.

Per the authors' pipeline: Amplification of reference gene primers provided the estimated nucleated cell counts. The table came from immunoSEQ multiplex PCR; TCRdb's copy has only in-frame clones and leaves some out. For V, J and clone size, that table is used; D and trimming come from the DNA. Of some 200,000 clones listed, 80% to 85% are singletons. This CDR3 has 14 residues. Trimming took 5 bases from V and 4 from J; bases not matched to a gene: 7. Germline V gene sequence: CDR1 GTSNPN, CDR2 SVGIG (reference sequence). The TCR sequence derives from a woman younger than 45 who had recovered from COVID-19. Sequenced material: peripheral blood. The chain uses TRBV30 and TRBJ1-5; 8 bases align to TRBD1. The CDR3 nucleotides are TGTGCCTGGGACAGGGGAAATCGTAATCAGCCCCAGCATTTT. Translating gives CAWDRGNRNQPQHF.